This TCR beta chain was profiled in a study of breast tumors, draining lymph nodes, adjacent tissues. Study results and limitations: Tumor T cell lymph node origin was a supported hypothesis, not proven. The data were judged consistent with most tumor T cells coming from lymph node and expanding in tumor. Compared with lymph nodes, tumors were less diverse; compared with nontumor tissue, more.

This clonotype was seen many times. The antigen is not known. The CDR3 length is 16 residues. The V end was cut by 6 bases, the J end by 1 base, with 15 bases between. Germline V gene data show CDR1 as SEHNR and CDR2 as FQNEAQ (reference sequence). Samples came from axillary lymph nodes draining the breast cancer. TCRdb redid the calling of the multiplex PCR reads with MiXCR, one entry per CDR3 protein. The sample shows some 85,000 distinct CDR3 sequences, over 25% of them seen only once. Sequencing was carried out using axillary lymph node tissue. This receptor was taken from a female donor with breast cancer. Some clones in this sample may be carry-over from other donors' samples. The V and J genes are TRBV7-9 and TRBJ2-2; D remains unclear. This CDR3 is CASSSRPGLNTGELFF. CDR3 DNA: TGTGCCAGCAGTTCTAGGCCGGGTCTGAACACCGGGGAGCTGTTTTTT.